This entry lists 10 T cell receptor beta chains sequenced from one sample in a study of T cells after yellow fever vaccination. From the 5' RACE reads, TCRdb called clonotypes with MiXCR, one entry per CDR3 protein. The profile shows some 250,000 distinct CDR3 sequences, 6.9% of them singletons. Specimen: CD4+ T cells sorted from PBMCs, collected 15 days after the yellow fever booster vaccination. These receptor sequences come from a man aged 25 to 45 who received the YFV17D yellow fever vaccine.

CDR3 DNA sequence: TGTGCCAGCAGCAAAGTGCACAGGGGGACAGATACGCAGTATTTT. Translated, it gives CASSKVHRGTDTQYF. The chain has TRBV21-1 and TRBJ2-3; no check of the table's D call, TRBD1, against the DNA was made. TRBV21-1 is recorded as a pseudogene. The CDR3 length is 15 residues.

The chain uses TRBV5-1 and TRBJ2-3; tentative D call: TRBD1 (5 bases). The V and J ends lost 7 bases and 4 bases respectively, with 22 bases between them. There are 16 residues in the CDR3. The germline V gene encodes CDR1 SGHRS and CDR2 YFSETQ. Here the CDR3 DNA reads TGCGCCAGCGGACGGTATTACGACAGTGGGGCAGATACGCAGTATTTT. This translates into CASGRYYDSGADTQYF.

DNA of the CDR3: TGTGCCAGCTCACACAACCGGGACAGAAACACCGGGGAGCTGTTTTTT. Amino acids: CASSHNRDRNTGELFF. The chain combines TRBV18 with TRBJ2-2, with 7 positions matching TRBD1. V lost 4 bases and J lost 2; bases outside the gene matches: 7. The CDR3 spans 16 residues. Germline CDR1 and CDR2: KGHSH and LQKENI.

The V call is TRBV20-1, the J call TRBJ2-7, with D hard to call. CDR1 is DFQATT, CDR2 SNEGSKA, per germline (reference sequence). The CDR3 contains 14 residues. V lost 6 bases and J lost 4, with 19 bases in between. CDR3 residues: CSATYTSWVYEQYF. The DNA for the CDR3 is TGCAGTGCCACTTACACCTCTTGGGTGTACGAGCAGTACTTC.

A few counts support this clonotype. As DNA, the CDR3 is TGTGCCAGCAGCCGGGGATCTGGACGCCAAGAGACCCAGTACTTC. It yields the protein CASSRGSGRQETQYF. This chain connects TRBV7-2 to TRBJ2-5; weak D call: TRBD2 (5 bases). V was clipped by 5 bases and J by 1 base, with 14 bases between them. CDR3 size: 15 residues. Germline CDR1 reads SGHTA; CDR2 reads FQGNSA.

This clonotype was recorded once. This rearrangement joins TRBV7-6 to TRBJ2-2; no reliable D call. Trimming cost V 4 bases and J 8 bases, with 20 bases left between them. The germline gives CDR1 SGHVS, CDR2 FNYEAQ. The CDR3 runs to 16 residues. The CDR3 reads CASSYIQGYAAGELFF. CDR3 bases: TGTGCCAGCAGCTACATCCAAGGGTACGCCGCGGGGGAGCTGTTTTTT. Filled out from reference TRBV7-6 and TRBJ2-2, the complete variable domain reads GAGVSQSPRYKVTKRGQDVALRCDPISGHVSLYWYRQALGQGPEFLTYFNYEAQQDKSGLPNDRFSAERPEGSISTLTIQRTEQRDSAMYRCASSYIQGYAAGELFFGEGSRLTVL.

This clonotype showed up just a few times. CDR3 region: CASRSGIRYEQYF. CDR3 nucleotides: TGTGCCAGCCGTAGCGGGATTAGGTACGAGCAGTACTTC. The chain couples TRBV11-2 to TRBJ2-7; 8 positions agree with TRBD2. Germline V gives CDR1 SGHAT, CDR2 FQNNGV. The length of the CDR3 is 13 residues. The junction had 7 bases not matched to a gene; V was cut back by 8 bases and J by 4 bases.

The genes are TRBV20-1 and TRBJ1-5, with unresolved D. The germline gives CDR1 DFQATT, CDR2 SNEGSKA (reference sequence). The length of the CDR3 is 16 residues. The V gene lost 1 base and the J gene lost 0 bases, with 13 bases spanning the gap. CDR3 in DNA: TGCAGTGCTAGAGGCGCAGGAAAATATAGCAATCAGCCCCAGCATTTT. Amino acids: CSARGAGKYSNQPQHF.

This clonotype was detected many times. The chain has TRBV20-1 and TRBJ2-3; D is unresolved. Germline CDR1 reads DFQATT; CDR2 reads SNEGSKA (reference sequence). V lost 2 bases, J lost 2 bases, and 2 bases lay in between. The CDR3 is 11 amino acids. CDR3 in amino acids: CSARPTDTQYF. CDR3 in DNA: TGCAGTGCTAGACCCACAGATACGCAGTATTTT.

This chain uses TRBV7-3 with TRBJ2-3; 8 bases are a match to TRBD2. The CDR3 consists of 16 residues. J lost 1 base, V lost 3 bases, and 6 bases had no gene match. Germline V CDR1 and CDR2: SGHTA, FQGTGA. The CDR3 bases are TGTGCCAGCAGCTTCGGGACTAGTACAGGCACAGATACGCAGTATTTT. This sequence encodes CASSFGTSTGTDTQYF. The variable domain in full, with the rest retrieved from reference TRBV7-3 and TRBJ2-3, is GAGVSQTPSNKVTEKGKYVELRCDPISGHTALYWYRQSLGQGPEFLIYFQGTGAADDSGLPNDRFFAVRPEGSVSTLKIQRTERGDSAVYLCASSFGTSTGTDTQYFGPGTRLTVL.